Reported below is one TCR beta chain. Genomic DNA of each subset was evenly split across several immunoSEQ plates. Assay used: immunoSEQ multiplex PCR; TCRdb lists only in-frame clones, some missing. The data hold some 1 million clones, with roughly 75% observed a single time. The entry originates in a study of shared clonotypes between healthy human individuals. Study at large: Contributing individuals were a couple of females and a few males aged 18 to 49.

Trimming removed 7 bases from V and 7 bases from J; junction bases left unmatched: 2. CDR1 is DFQATT, CDR2 SNEGSKA, per germline (reference sequence). The CDR3 is 10 amino acids. The specimen sequenced was memory CD4+ T cells sorted from blood. The subset: CD45RA-negative fraction. The TCR comes from a man between 18 and 29 years old in good health. The J gene is TRBJ2-5, the V gene TRBV20-1, with 8 bases matching TRBD2. The CDR3 is CSVRGGTQYF. CDR3 in DNA: TGCAGTGTTCGGGGGGGGACCCAGTACTTC.